These 19 T cell receptor beta chains were all obtained from the same sample, sequenced in a study of vaccination and CD4 T cells after COVID-19 (dated by TCRdb to 2022 to 2024). In light of the paper, this sample's treatment or condition label describes: approximately 9-day PBMC culture with coronavirus spike peptide pools or control peptides (ViraFEST assay). The method behind the library was PCR. Sequenced on an Illumina iSeq 100. DNA from cultured CD4+ T cells was subjected to TCR sequencing with the Oncomine TCR Beta short-read assay at the Johns Hopkins FTIC core. TCRdb trimmed public reads at Q25 via fastp, called clones via MiXCR and kept in-frame beta chains. Every CDR3 protein is listed once, alongside the most common genes and DNA of its rows. Within this sample are approximately 15,000 distinct CDR3 sequences, with approximately 29% of them counted one time only. Of the sample, 15% to 20% falls within the top ten clones.

Their recognized antigens are unknown. Specimen: cultured CD4+ T cells from blood. The receptors were gathered from a human donor with COVID-19.

This clonotype came up a few times. The chain links TRBV12-3 or TRBV12-4 to TRBJ1-5; D perhaps matches TRBD1 (6 bases). The V and J ends lost 6 bases and 3 bases respectively, with 12 bases between them. This CDR3 spans 14 amino acids. CDR3 protein: CASRTGTPNQPQHF. CDR3 nucleotide sequence: TGTGCCAGCAGGACCGGGACACCCAATCAGCCCCAGCATTTT.

In its sample, this clonotype was seen a few times. The chain has TRBV27 and TRBJ2-3, with 15 bases matching TRBD2. Trimming at V came to 1 base and at J to 4 bases, leaving 6 bases not matched to a gene. The CDR3 extends over 18 amino acids. The germline CDR1 and CDR2 sequences are MNHEY and SMNVEV (reference sequence). The DNA of the CDR3 is TGTGCCAGCAGTTTATGGCGGACTAGCGGGGGGGCGGCAGATACGCAGTATTTT. Its translation: CASSLWRTSGGAADTQYF.

The rearrangement uses TRBV5-1 and TRBJ1-1, with 9 bases identical to TRBD1. With 7 bases clipped from V and 6 bases from J, the junction kept 10 bases outside the gene matches. CDR3 length: 14 residues. The V gene's germline CDR1 is SGHRS and CDR2 YFSETQ. The CDR3 is CASARTGVGAEAFF. CDR3 nucleotides: TGCGCCAGCGCCCGGACAGGGGTGGGCGCTGAAGCTTTCTTT.

The chain has TRBV7-6 and TRBJ1-3; possible D gene TRBD1, 5 bases. The CDR3 extends over 16 amino acids. Trimming removed 0 bases from V and 2 bases from J, with 11 bases in between. CDR1 is SGHVS, CDR2 FNYEAQ, per germline. The CDR3 loop reads CASSLAGGGTGNTIYF. CDR3 coding DNA: TGTGCCAGCAGCTTAGCTGGGGGAGGCACTGGAAACACCATATATTTT.

For this clonotype: The germline gene is not matched at one end of the junction; a read error may be the cause. J is TRBJ2-3 and V is TRBV18, with D possibly TRBD1 on 5 matching bases. Germline loops: CDR1 KGHSH, CDR2 LQKENI. This CDR3 is 13 amino acids long. The CDR3 DNA follows: TGTGCTAGCTCACCAGGGAAGCCAGATACGCAGTATTTT. It is translated as CASSPGKPDTQYF.

This clonotype appeared a few times. The V and J genes are TRBV20-1 and TRBJ2-5; maybe TRBD2 (7 bases). This CDR3 is built from 16 residues. The germline V and J ends were trimmed by 2 bases and 3 bases, with 19 bases remaining between them. Germline V gene sequence: CDR1 DFQATT, CDR2 SNEGSKA (reference sequence). The CDR3 bases are TGCAGTGCTAGATGGCCCGGTCCGGGGGGCAAAGAGACCCAGTACTTC. The encoded protein is CSARWPGPGGKETQYF.

This chain connects TRBV5-1 to TRBJ2-5, with no clear D. Trimming left V 2 bases short and J 4 bases short, with 9 bases between. The CDR3 is 13 amino acids. Germline CDR1 is SGHRS and CDR2 is YFSETQ. CDR3 nucleotides: TGCGCCAGCAGCTTTACGGCGGCAGAGACCCAGTACTTC. This translates into CASSFTAAETQYF.

V is TRBV4-1 and J is TRBJ2-3; 9 bases fit TRBD2. The germline CDR1 and CDR2 sequences are MGHRA and YSYEKL. V shed 0 bases, J shed 5 bases, and the junction held 9 bases outside the gene matches. This CDR3 region has 17 residues. CDR3 residues: CASSQEAGGGAGDTQYF. For the CDR3, the DNA is TGCGCCAGCAGCCAAGAAGCGGGCGGGGGGGCTGGAGATACGCAGTATTTT.

The J gene is TRBJ1-2, the V gene TRBV6-4; D not resolved. Trimming removed 3 bases from V and 5 bases from J, with 7 bases in between. The CDR3 consists of 12 residues. Germline CDR1 is MRHNA and CDR2 is SNTAGT. Written as DNA, the CDR3 is TGTGCCAGCAGTGAAAGAGTTTATGGCTACACCTTC. Translated, it gives CASSERVYGYTF.

The J gene is TRBJ1-1, the V gene TRBV19; D remains ambiguous. The length of the CDR3 is 13 residues. CDR1 and CDR2 from the germline V gene are LNHDA and SQIVND (reference sequence). V dropped 3 bases and J dropped 0 bases, with 5 bases sitting between them. The CDR3 protein is CASSISVNTEAFF. CDR3 bases: TGTGCCAGTAGTATCAGTGTGAACACTGAAGCTTTCTTT.

This sequence joins TRBV5-1 and TRBJ2-7, with TRBD1 matching over 9 bases. Losses at the gene ends were 4 bases for V and 5 bases for J; bases not matched to a gene: 10. The CDR3 loop spans 15 amino acids. CDR1 and CDR2 (germline): SGHRS, YFSETQ. CDR3 nucleotides: TGCGCCAGCAGCCCCGGGACAGGGCTCCGCGACGAGCAGTACTTC. This encodes CASSPGTGLRDEQYF.

This rearrangement joins TRBV28 to TRBJ1-2; D is possibly TRBD1 (6 bases). The length of the CDR3 is 13 residues. Germline loops: CDR1 MDHEN, CDR2 SYDVKM. V was pared by 11 bases and J by 4 bases, with 17 bases between. CDR3 DNA sequence: TGTGCCGAGTGCAGGGGCGGTTCCTATGGCTACACCTTC. It translates to CAECRGGSYGYTF.

This chain links TRBV9 with TRBJ2-1; D possibly uses TRBD1 or TRBD2 (7 bases each). Germline CDR1 SGDLS, CDR2 YYNGEE. The CDR3 runs 17 residues. Trimming took off 0 bases at V and 7 bases at J, with 20 bases between the two ends. The CDR3 here is CASSVEGAAGAWNEQFF. DNA of the CDR3: TGTGCCAGCAGCGTAGAGGGGGCGGCGGGAGCCTGGAATGAGCAGTTCTTC.

The CDR3 DNA reads as TGTGCCAGCAGTTTGGCGGGGAGGGCCTACAATGAGCAGTTCTTC. This codes for CASSLAGRAYNEQFF. The chain links TRBV12-3 or TRBV12-4 to TRBJ2-1; 7 nucleotides agree with TRBD2. V lost 3 bases, J lost 2 bases, and 4 bases stayed unmatched. The CDR3 runs 15 residues.

The V call is TRBV28, the J call TRBJ1-1; D might be TRBD1 (5 bases). Germline V gives CDR1 MDHEN, CDR2 SYDVKM. V was trimmed by 6 bases and J by 3 bases, leaving 17 bases between them. This CDR3 has 15 amino acids. CDR3 residues: CASSQWTLQDTEAFF. CDR3 nucleotides: TGTGCCAGCAGCCAGTGGACACTTCAGGACACTGAAGCTTTCTTT.

This chain uses TRBV28 with TRBJ1-2; 7 bases agree with TRBD1. The CDR3 contains 20 residues. The V and J ends lost 3 bases and 4 bases, in that order; junction bases with no gene match: 23. CDR1 is MDHEN, CDR2 SYDVKM, per germline. The CDR3 spells CASSLLPGQRISTRSYGYTF. The DNA for the CDR3 is TGTGCCAGCAGTTTGTTACCGGGACAGAGGATATCAACTCGTAGCTATGGCTACACCTTC.

J is TRBJ2-2 and V is TRBV2, with 9 nucleotides matching TRBD1. The V segment lost 7 bases and the J segment 5 bases; nucleotides outside the gene matches: 8. This CDR3 has 15 amino acids. CDR1 is SNHLY and CDR2 is FYNNEI in the germline V gene. CDR3 amino acids: CASTGQGMGTGELFF. The CDR3 DNA sequence: TGTGCCAGCACCGGACAGGGGATGGGAACCGGGGAGCTGTTTTTT.

The chain carries TRBV19 and TRBJ1-6; D gene unclear. V lost 3 bases and J 10 bases, leaving 19 bases between the germline ends. Looked up from germline, CDR1 is LNHDA and CDR2 is SQIVND (reference sequence). The CDR3 spans 16 residues. CDR3 sequence reads: CASSMSAGWGISPLHF. The CDR3 DNA reads as TGTGCCAGTAGTATGTCGGCGGGATGGGGTATCTCACCCCTCCACTTT.

This clonotype was counted between two and nine times. This sequence joins TRBV7-2 and TRBJ1-1; 8 bases map to TRBD1. Germline loops: CDR1 SGHTA, CDR2 FQGNSA. The CDR3 totals 15 residues. V lost 6 bases, J lost 0 bases, and 6 bases stayed unmatched. This chain's CDR3 is CASSRDRTVNTEAFF. The CDR3 nucleotides are TGTGCCAGCAGTCGGGACAGGACGGTGAACACTGAAGCTTTCTTT.